One T cell receptor (beta chain) is described in this entry. Trimming took 8 bases from V and 5 from J; bases not matched to a gene: 2. Per the germline V gene, CDR1 is LNHDA and CDR2 is SQIVND (reference sequence). The CDR3 spans 13 residues. This entry comes from a study of T cell changes during pregnancy in multiple sclerosis. The repertoire was sequenced with immunoSEQ multiplex PCR; TCRdb's copy has only in-frame clones and lacks some. The sample yields about 94,000 clones, 85% to 95% seen once. The V and J genes are TRBV19 and TRBJ1-4, with 10 bases that match TRBD1. The sequence was obtained from a female donor with multiple sclerosis, enrolled in a pregnancy study. Here the sequenced sample was peripheral blood, taken after pregnancy. The CDR3 loop is CASGDRGNEKLFF. The DNA of the CDR3 is TGTGCCAGTGGGGACAGGGGAAATGAAAAACTGTTTTTT. The entire variable domain, with the rest obtained from reference TRBV19 and TRBJ1-4, is as follows: DGGITQSPKYLFRKEGQNVTLSCEQNLNHDAMYWYRQDPGQGLRLIYYSQIVNDFQKGDIAEGYSVSREKKESFPLTVTSAQKNPTAFYLCASGDRGNEKLFFGSGTQLSVL.